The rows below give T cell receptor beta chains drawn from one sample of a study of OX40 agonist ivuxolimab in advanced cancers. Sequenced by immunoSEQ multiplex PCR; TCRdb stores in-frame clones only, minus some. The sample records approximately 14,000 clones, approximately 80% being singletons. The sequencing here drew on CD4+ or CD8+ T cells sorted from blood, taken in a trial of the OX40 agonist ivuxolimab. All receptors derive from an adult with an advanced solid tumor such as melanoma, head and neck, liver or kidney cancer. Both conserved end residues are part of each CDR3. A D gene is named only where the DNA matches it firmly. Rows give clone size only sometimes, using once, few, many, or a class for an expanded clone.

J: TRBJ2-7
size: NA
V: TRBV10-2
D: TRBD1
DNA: TGCGCCAGCGCGGGACAGGGGACCGAGCAGTACTTC
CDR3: CASAGQGTEQYF

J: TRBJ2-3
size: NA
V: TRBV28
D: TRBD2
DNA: TGTGCCAGCAGTTCTGGGACTAGCGGGAGGGCCTCCACAGATACGCAGTATTTT
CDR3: CASSSGTSGRASTDTQYF

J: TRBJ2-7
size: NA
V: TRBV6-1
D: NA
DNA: TGTGCCAGCAAGAGTCCCGACATGCTTGGTGAGCAGTACTTC
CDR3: CASKSPDMLGEQYF

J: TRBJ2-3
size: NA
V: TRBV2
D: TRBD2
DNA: TGTGCCAGCAGTAACACGACTAGCGGGTACTCCACTAGCACAGATACGCAGTATTTT
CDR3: CASSNTTSGYSTSTDTQYF

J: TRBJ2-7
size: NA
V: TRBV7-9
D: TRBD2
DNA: TGTGCCAGCAGCCCCGGACTAGCGGCCTACGAGCAGTACTTC
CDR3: CASSPGLAAYEQYF

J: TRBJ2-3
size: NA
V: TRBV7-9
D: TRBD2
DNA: TGTGCCAGCAGCTTCCTAGCGGAAAGGTCGGATACGCAGTATTTT
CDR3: CASSFLAERSDTQYF

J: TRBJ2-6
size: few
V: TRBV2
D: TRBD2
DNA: TGTGCCAGGACTAGCGGGAGGGACTCTGGGGCCAACGTCCTGACTTTC
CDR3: CARTSGRDSGANVLTF

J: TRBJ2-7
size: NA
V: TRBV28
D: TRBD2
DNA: TGTGCCAGCAGTCAAGCGGGAGACTACGAGCAGTACTTC
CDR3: CASSQAGDYEQYF

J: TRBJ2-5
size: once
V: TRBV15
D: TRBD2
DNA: TGTGCCACCAGCAGACCAACTAGCGGGAAAGAGACCCAGTACTTC
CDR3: CATSRPTSGKETQYF

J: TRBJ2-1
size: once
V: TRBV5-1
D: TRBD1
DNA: TGCGCCAGCAGCTTGGGGAGGGACAGGGAGCTAGTTGGCCTATACAATGAGCAGTTCTTC
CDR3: CASSLGRDRELVGLYNEQFF

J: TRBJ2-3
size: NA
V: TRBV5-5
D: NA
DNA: TGTGCCAGCAGTTCTGGTGGCGCCACAGATACGCAGTATTTT
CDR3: CASSSGGATDTQYF

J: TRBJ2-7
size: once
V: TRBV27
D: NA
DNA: TGTGCCAGCATCGGCCCCCACTACGAGCAGTACTTC
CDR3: CASIGPHYEQYF

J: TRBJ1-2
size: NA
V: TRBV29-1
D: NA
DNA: TGCACTACTGCCGGAGCTAACTATGGCTACACCTTC
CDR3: CTTAGANYGYTF

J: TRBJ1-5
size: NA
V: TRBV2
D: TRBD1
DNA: TGTGCCAGCCAGGGGGGCTTTAGCAATCAGCCCCAGCATTTT
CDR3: CASQGGFSNQPQHF

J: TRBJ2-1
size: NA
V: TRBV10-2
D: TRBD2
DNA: TGCGCCAGCAGGGGGACTAGCGGGAGTAATGAGCAGTTCTTC
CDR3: CASRGTSGSNEQFF

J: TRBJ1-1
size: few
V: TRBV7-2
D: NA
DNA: TGTGCCAGCAGCCTAGGGGGTTGGGACACTGAAGCTTTCTTT
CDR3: CASSLGGWDTEAFF